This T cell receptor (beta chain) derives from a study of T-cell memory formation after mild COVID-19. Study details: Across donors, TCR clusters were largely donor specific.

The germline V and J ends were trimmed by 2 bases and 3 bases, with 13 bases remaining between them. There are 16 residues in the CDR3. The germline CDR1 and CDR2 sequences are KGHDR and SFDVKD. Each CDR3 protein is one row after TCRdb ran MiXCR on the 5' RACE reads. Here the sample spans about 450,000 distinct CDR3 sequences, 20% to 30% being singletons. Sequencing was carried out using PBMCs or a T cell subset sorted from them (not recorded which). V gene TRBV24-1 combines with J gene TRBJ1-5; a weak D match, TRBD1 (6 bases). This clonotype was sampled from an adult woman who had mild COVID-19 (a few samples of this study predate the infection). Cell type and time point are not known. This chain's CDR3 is CATSDSLGGFNQPQHF. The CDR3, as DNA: TGTGCCACCAGTGATTCCCTGGGGGGCTTCAATCAGCCCCAGCATTTT.